This T cell receptor beta chain emerged from a study of post-analysis software for immune sequencing data. Study information: Disease trajectories encompassed relapsing-remitting, secondary progressive and progressive-relapsing multiple sclerosis.

Whole-study findings and limits: Same-batch preparations were strongly co-clustered by F measure. Four to six TRBV segments were more frequent in patients than controls; TRBV5-6, TRBV5-1 and TRBV20-1 belonged to this group. Controls significantly exceeded multiple sclerosis patients in normalized Chao1 diversity.

The TCR beta cDNA libraries carried unique molecular identifiers. Each CDR3 protein is one row after TCRdb ran MiXCR on the PCR reads. Among roughly 650,000 distinct CDR3 sequences listed, 59% were seen once. The CDR3 has 14 residues. This clonotype was picked up a small number of times. The antigen is not known. The material sequenced was blood. This receptor was taken from a girl aged 2 to 9 with multiple sclerosis. The chain carries TRBV12-3 or TRBV12-4 and TRBJ2-5; 9 nucleotides agree with TRBD1. The DNA end is a closer match to TRBJ2-7, so the J assignment may be wrong. The CDR3 DNA reads as TGTGCCAGCAGTCCGGGACAGGGCAACTACGAGCAGTACTTC. Translation: CASSPGQGNYEQYF.